The present T cell receptor (beta chain) was sequenced within a study of blood T cell repertoires in COVID-19 (dated by TCRdb to the early 2020s). About the full investigation: The collaborator samples originated in the United States, Italy and Spain and spanned the acute and convalescent phases of COVID-19. The material from the prospective study consisted of cDNA or gDNA derived from T cells, B-cell-depleted T cells, or PBMCs. The dataset comprised deeply sampled blood TCRbeta repertoires from subjects exposed to, actively infected with, or recovered from COVID-19. The repertoires were released in a freely available public database meant as a resource for research on the immune response to SARS-CoV-2. Samples came from the ongoing ImmuneRACE study (first 160 participants) plus 1,254 subjects from 6 global collaborators. Sample metadata almost always included a de-identified subject ID, COVID-19 status, age in years and sex. Where available, HLA class I and class II types were obtained from metadata supplied by the sample provider rather than from assay-based typing.

Another Seattle source contributed samples from volunteer blood donors who had recovered from COVID-19. Each collaborating institution followed its own protocols to collect whole blood in K2EDTA tubes. Collaborator samples were shipped for TCRbeta analysis as frozen whole blood, isolated PBMCs, or DNA extracted from either sample type. Here is what the overall study found, with its caveats: Clinical and demographic metadata were provided uncurated, with the amount varying by source and participant.

TCRbeta CDR3 regions were amplified from genomic DNA by means of the immunoSEQ Assay, a bias-controlled multiplex PCR. For the original study's pipeline: Nucleated cell counts per sample were estimated from amplification of reference gene primers within the assay. To quantify the absolute abundance of each unique TCRbeta CDR3 rearrangement, sequence reads were collapsed and filtered. Productive Simpson clonality was computed per sample as the square root of Simpson's diversity index over productive rearrangements. The source is immuneACCESS, and TCRdb retained only in-frame sequences with V and J called. Part of the clones is not carried over; for the studies checked, unresolved V genes explain less than half of this, and the remainder is unexplained. V and J calls and clone size are given by that table; D and trimming were obtained from the DNA. Within this sample are some 130,000 clones, with about 86% of them counted one time only. Jointly, the top ten make up 18% of the sample.

A note on this clone: It has no known antigen specificity. No base-level quality is on record; no much larger clone is a single base apart.

The material sequenced was peripheral blood. This TCR was recovered from a woman in her 50s who had recovered from COVID-19.

The nucleotide sequence is TGCGCCAGCAGGCTGACAGGGTTTGAAGCTTTCTTT. Its amino acids are CASRLTGFEAFF. Recombination joined TRBV10-2 with TRBJ1-1, and TRBD1 aligns with 7 junction nucleotides. As encoded in the germline V gene, CDR1 is WSHSY while CDR2 is SAAADI. Including the terminal cysteine and phenylalanine, the CDR3 comprises 12 residues. The sequence is cut down to CDR3 DNA, 36 bases in frame from base 1. Clipping removes 6 bases from V and 7 bases from J, with 5 as the unmatched junction base count.